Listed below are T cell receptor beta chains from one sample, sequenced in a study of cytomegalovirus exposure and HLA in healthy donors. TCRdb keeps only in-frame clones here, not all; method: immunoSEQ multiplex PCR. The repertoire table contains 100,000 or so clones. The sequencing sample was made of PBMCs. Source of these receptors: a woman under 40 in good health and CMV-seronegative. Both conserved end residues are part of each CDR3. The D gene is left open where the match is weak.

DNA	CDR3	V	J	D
TGTGCCAGCAACCGACAGGGGGAGATCGAAAAACTGTTTTTT	CASNRQGEIEKLFF	TRBV2	TRBJ1-4	TRBD1
TGTGCCAGCCATCACAGGGGTGAGCGGTATACGCAGTATTTT	CASHHRGERYTQYF	TRBV5-6	TRBJ2-3	TRBD1
TGTGCCAGCAGTGAATCGGCGACTAGCGGGGGTGTCGAGCAGTACTTC	CASSESATSGGVEQYF	TRBV25-1	TRBJ2-7	TRBD2
TGTGCCAGCAGTGCCGGGGGAGCGGGGATCTACAATGAGCAGTTCTTC	CASSAGGAGIYNEQFF	TRBV28	TRBJ2-1	TRBD2
TGTGCCAGCAGCTTTAGTAACAGGGTAGATGGAAACACCATATATTTT	CASSFSNRVDGNTIYF	TRBV7-9	TRBJ1-3	-
TGTGCCATCAGGCCTGCGGGTCGAAACTATGGCTACACCTTC	CAIRPAGRNYGYTF	TRBV10-3	TRBJ1-2	-
TGTGCCAGCAGCTTACAGGGGAGCTCCTACGAGCAGTACTTC	CASSLQGSSYEQYF	TRBV6-5	TRBJ2-7	TRBD1
TGTGCCAGCAGTTACTCGGTCCAAGGACACACAGATACGCAGTATTTT	CASSYSVQGHTDTQYF	TRBV6-5	TRBJ2-3	-
TGTGCCAGCAGTGTAACGGCAGGGGGCATTCGCGAGCAGTACTTC	CASSVTAGGIREQYF	TRBV28	TRBJ2-7	TRBD1
TGTGCCAGCAGCCGACGCCGGGGGGAAGGTAACTATGGCTACACCTTC	CASSRRRGEGNYGYTF	TRBV4-2	TRBJ1-2	-
TGCGCCAGCAATTTACAGGGATGGGAGACCCAGTACTTC	CASNLQGWETQYF	TRBV10-2	TRBJ2-5	-
TGTGCCGTACGGGACAGCCAACACACAGATACGCAGTATTTT	CAVRDSQHTDTQYF	TRBV10-3	TRBJ2-3	TRBD1
TGTGCCAGCAGCTTTCGAGGGGGTGAAGCTTTCTTT	CASSFRGGEAFF	TRBV7-2	TRBJ1-1	-
TGCGCCAGCAGCTGGGGGGGGCGCCAAGAGACCCAGTACTTC	CASSWGGRQETQYF	TRBV5-1	TRBJ2-5	-
TGCGCCAGCAGCCCTTTCTCAGGATCAGATACGCAGTATTTT	CASSPFSGSDTQYF	TRBV4-1	TRBJ2-3	-
TGTGCCAGCAGCTTTGACAGGGGGATGACCGATAGCAATCAGCCCCAGCATTTT	CASSFDRGMTDSNQPQHF	TRBV7-2	TRBJ1-5	TRBD1
TGTGCCAGCATCTCGGAGGGGCTGTACCCCTACTACGAGCAGTACTTC	CASISEGLYPYYEQYF	TRBV6-6	TRBJ2-7	-
TGTGCCAGCTCACCGGGACAGGTATCCTACGAGCAGTACTTC	CASSPGQVSYEQYF	TRBV18	TRBJ2-7	TRBD1
TGTGCCAGCAGGGACAGGGGTACGAGCAATCAGCCCCAGCATTTT	CASRDRGTSNQPQHF	TRBV5-4	TRBJ1-5	TRBD1
TGTGCCAGCAGAACCATTGGCACAGGGGTCTATAATTCACCCCTCCACTTT	CASRTIGTGVYNSPLHF	TRBV7-8	TRBJ1-6	TRBD1
TGTGCCAGCAGCTCCCTCCACACTGAAGCTTTCTTT	CASSSLHTEAFF	TRBV5-5	TRBJ1-1	-
TGTGCCAGCTCACTTAGACCCACGGGATGGACCGGGGAGCTGTTTTTT	CASSLRPTGWTGELFF	TRBV18	TRBJ2-2	-
TGTGCCAGCAGTTCCCTCCCGAGCTCCTACAATGAGCAGTTCTTC	CASSSLPSSYNEQFF	TRBV28	TRBJ2-1	-
TGTGCCAGCAGCTTGGGCAGGGGCGCTCGCAATCAGCCCCAGCATTTT	CASSLGRGARNQPQHF	TRBV5-6	TRBJ1-5	-
TGTGCCAGTAGTATAGAGCACTCTGAAGCTTTCTTT	CASSIEHSEAFF	TRBV19	TRBJ1-1	-
TGTGCCAGTCCAGCGGAACAGGGAAGGGAAGATACGCAGTATTTT	CASPAEQGREDTQYF	TRBV19	TRBJ2-3	-
TGTGCCAGCAGCTCTGGGGGGGACAACACCGGGGAGCTGTTTTTT	CASSSGGDNTGELFF	TRBV2	TRBJ2-2	TRBD2
TGTGCCAGCAGGGATGGGCAGGTCTACGAGCAGTACTTC	CASRDGQVYEQYF	TRBV6-5	TRBJ2-7	-
TGCGCCAGCGCCCGGACAGGGGAAGTTCAGGACACCATATATTTT	CASARTGEVQDTIYF	TRBV10-2	TRBJ1-3	TRBD1
TGTGCCAGTATAGGGGCGACGGGGGTAGGGGAGCAGTTCTTC	CASIGATGVGEQFF	TRBV19	TRBJ2-1	-
TGTGCCAGCATGAAGTCGAGCGGCGCAACCTACGAGCAGTACTTC	CASMKSSGATYEQYF	TRBV6-6	TRBJ2-7	-
TGTGCCAGCAGTCTAACCGGTCAGCCCCAGCATTTT	CASSLTGQPQHF	TRBV28	TRBJ1-5	-
TGTGCCAGCAGTCCGGCCGTCGGGACAGGGGTCTACGAGCAGTACTTC	CASSPAVGTGVYEQYF	TRBV28	TRBJ2-7	TRBD1
TGTGCCAGCAGCCAAGATGGGGAGGCCTTAAACACTGAAGCTTTCTTT	CASSQDGEALNTEAFF	TRBV14	TRBJ1-1	-
TGTGCCAGCTCACCACGACAGGGACGGGACACTGAAGCTTTCTTT	CASSPRQGRDTEAFF	TRBV18	TRBJ1-1	TRBD1
TGTGCCAGTAGCAGGGACAGGGCCTACGAGCAGTACTTC	CASSRDRAYEQYF	TRBV19	TRBJ2-7	TRBD1
TGTGCCAGCAGTTACGCCGCCGGGACAGATACGCAGTATTTT	CASSYAAGTDTQYF	TRBV6-5	TRBJ2-3	-
TGTGCCAGCAGCTCTACCGGGACAGGGATATACGAGCAGTACTTC	CASSSTGTGIYEQYF	TRBV5-4	TRBJ2-7	TRBD1
TGTGCCAGCAGCTTGGACACAAACAATGAGCAGTTCTTC	CASSLDTNNEQFF	TRBV7-2	TRBJ2-1	-
TGTGCCAGCAGTGGGACAGGGGGCAGTCAGCCCCAGCATTTT	CASSGTGGSQPQHF	TRBV2	TRBJ1-5	TRBD1
TGTGCCAGTAGTATGACAGGGGAGGGAGGCTACACCTTC	CASSMTGEGGYTF	TRBV19	TRBJ1-2	TRBD1
TGTGCCACCAGCAGCTGGGGGCGGGAGGGAGATACGCAGTATTTT	CATSSWGREGDTQYF	TRBV15	TRBJ2-3	TRBD2